This entry lists 10 T cell receptor beta chains sequenced from one sample in a study of blood T cell repertoires in COVID-19. TCRdb's copy holds only in-frame clones and misses some; the assay was immunoSEQ multiplex PCR. The sample gives some 270,000 clones, roughly 90% of which show up once; more than 0.75% is in the top ten. Sequencing input: peripheral blood. The receptors were sampled from a man aged 25 to 45 with acute or convalescent COVID-19.

This clone showed up just once. The V gene is TRBV28, the J gene TRBJ1-5, with a tentative D call TRBD1 (5 bases). V lost 7 bases, J lost 4 bases, and 11 bases lay in between. Germline V gene data show CDR1 as MDHEN and CDR2 as SYDVKM. The CDR3 is made up of 13 amino acids. The CDR3 DNA reads TGTGCCAGCAAAACCGGGGGGAATCAGCCCCAGCATTTT. Translated: CASKTGGNQPQHF.

This chain joins TRBV2 and TRBJ1-4, with D perhaps matching TRBD1 (6 bases). Germline lookup yields CDR1 SNHLY and CDR2 FYNNEI. V dropped 6 bases and J dropped 4 bases, with 15 bases sitting between them. CDR3 length: 15 residues. CDR3 sequence: CASRSTGLSNEKLFF. CDR3 in DNA: TGTGCCAGCAGATCGACAGGACTCAGTAATGAAAAACTGTTTTTT.

J is TRBJ2-2 and V is TRBV21-1; no check of the table's D call, TRBD1, against the DNA was made. TRBV21-1 is deemed a pseudogene. This CDR3 has 15 amino acids. The CDR3 sequence is CASHSRQGNPGELFF. As DNA, the CDR3 is TGTGCCAGCCATAGTCGTCAGGGGAACCCCGGGGAGCTGTTTTTT.

This clone was observed a handful of times. The chain carries TRBV11-2 and TRBJ1-5; D is unresolved. The germline V and J ends were trimmed by 5 bases and 6 bases, with 11 bases remaining between them. This CDR3 is built from 13 residues. Germline CDR1 reads SGHAT; CDR2 reads FQNNGV. In DNA form, the CDR3 reads TGTGCCAGCAGCCGAGACGGGAGTCAGCCCCAGCATTTT. Amino acid sequence: CASSRDGSQPQHF.

The chain is built from TRBV5-1 and TRBJ1-4; D not certain. The CDR3 runs 15 residues. The V gene lost 2 bases and the J gene lost 0 bases, with 8 bases spanning the gap. Per germline, CDR1 SGHRS and CDR2 YFSETQ. CDR3 sequence (DNA): TGCGCCAGCAGCTTTGGGGAGACAACTAATGAAAAACTGTTTTTT. Translation: CASSFGETTNEKLFF. The full variable domain, with the rest looked up from reference TRBV5-1 and TRBJ1-4, is KAGVTQTPRYLIKTRGQQVTLSCSPISGHRSVSWYQQTPGQGLQFLFEYFSETQRNKGNFPGRFSGRQFSNSRSEMNVSTLELGDSALYLCASSFGETTNEKLFFGSGTQLSVL.

This clone appeared a single time. V usage is TRBV3-1 (or the pseudogene TRBV3-2) and J usage is TRBJ1-1; perhaps TRBD1 as D (6 bases). Trimming shortened V by 1 base and J by 0 bases, and 9 bases separated the two germline ends. In germline, CDR1 is LGHDT, CDR2 YNNKEL (reference sequence). The CDR3 totals 15 residues. CDR3 bases: TGTGCCAGCAGCCAAGCCGGGACATTGAACACTGAAGCTTTCTTT. Amino acid sequence: CASSQAGTLNTEAFF.

This clone was found once. V and J are TRBV28 and TRBJ1-3, with D possibly matching TRBD1 (6 bases). Trimming pared 2 bases from V and 3 bases from J, leaving 17 bases between. The CDR3 contains 17 residues. CDR1 and CDR2 (germline): MDHEN, SYDVKM. The CDR3 nucleotides are TGTGCCAGCAGTTTACCCATTGCAGGGGTTAGTGGAAACACCATATATTTT. Its translation: CASSLPIAGVSGNTIYF.

This clone was detected once. The chain has TRBV5-6 and TRBJ1-3, with a tentative D call TRBD1 (6 bases). Between the trimmed V and J ends, which lost 3 bases and 4 bases, there was a span of 8 bases. Germline V gene sequence: CDR1 SGHDT, CDR2 YYEEEE. CDR3 length equals 13 residues. CDR3 nucleotide sequence: TGTGCCAGCAGCTCAGGGGCAGGAAACACCATATATTTT. It is translated as CASSSGAGNTIYF.

The rearrangement joins TRBV29-1 to TRBJ1-1, with TRBD1 as a possible D gene (5 bases). The CDR3 contains 14 residues. V gave up 5 bases and J gave up 3 bases, with 16 bases separating them. CDR1 and CDR2 from the germline V gene are SQVTM and ANQGSEA. The CDR3 spells CSVSQGWHDTEAFF. The CDR3 nucleotides are TGCAGCGTTTCTCAGGGTTGGCACGACACTGAAGCTTTCTTT.

The chain has TRBV28 and TRBJ2-1; no reliable D call. The ends were cut back, 5 bases at V and 3 bases at J, with 23 bases in the middle. The CDR3 extends over 18 amino acids. CDR1 is MDHEN and CDR2 is SYDVKM in the germline V gene. The CDR3 DNA reads TGTGCCAGCAGTCAACTCAAAAAGACCCTTGGCGGCTACAATGAGCAGTTCTTC. Its protein is CASSQLKKTLGGYNEQFF.